This T cell receptor beta chain was profiled in a study of T cell responses to AZD1222 COVID-19 vaccine. Trimming removed 6 bases at V and 0 bases at J, with 24 bases between. CDR1 SGHKS and CDR2 YYEKEE come from the germline V gene (reference sequence). The CDR3 has 18 amino acids. In the case of this clone: The target antigen is unknown.

General study points: Clonal diversity was possibly underestimated, and the donors were mostly white British, with more females. Increased Spike-specific TCR breadth and depth were observed after two AZD1222 doses.

TCRdb's table, derived via immunoSEQ multiplex PCR, lists solely in-frame clones and lacks some. The repertoire holds about 160,000 clones, with 80% to 90% as singletons. The chain recombines TRBV5-5 with TRBJ1-1; D may be TRBD1 (5 bases). This TCR derives from an adult in good health. Source: peripheral blood, taken on day 0 of AZD1222 vaccination. The CDR3 DNA sequence: TGTGCCAGCATCTGGGGGTCCGGGTACAAAATCATGAACACTGAAGCTTTCTTT. Translated: CASIWGSGYKIMNTEAFF. Drawing the rest from reference TRBV5-5 and TRBJ1-1, the complete variable domain is DAGVTQSPTHLIKTRGQQVTLRCSPISGHKSVSWYQQVLGQGPQFIFQYYEKEERGRGNFPDRFSARQFPNYSSELNVNALLLGDSALYLCASIWGSGYKIMNTEAFFGQGTRLTVV.